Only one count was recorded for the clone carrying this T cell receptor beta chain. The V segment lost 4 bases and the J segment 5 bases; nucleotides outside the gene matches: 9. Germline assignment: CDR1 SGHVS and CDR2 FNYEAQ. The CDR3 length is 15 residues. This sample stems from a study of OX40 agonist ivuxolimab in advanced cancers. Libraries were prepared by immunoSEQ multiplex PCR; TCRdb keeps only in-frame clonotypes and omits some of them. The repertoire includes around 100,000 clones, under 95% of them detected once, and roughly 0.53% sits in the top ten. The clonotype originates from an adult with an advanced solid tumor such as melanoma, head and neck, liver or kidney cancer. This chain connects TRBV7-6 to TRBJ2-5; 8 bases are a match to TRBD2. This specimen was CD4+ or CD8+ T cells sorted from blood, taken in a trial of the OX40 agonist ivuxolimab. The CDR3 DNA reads TGTGCCAGCAGCTCACGACTAGCGTCGGGGGAGACCCAGTACTTC. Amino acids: CASSSRLASGETQYF.